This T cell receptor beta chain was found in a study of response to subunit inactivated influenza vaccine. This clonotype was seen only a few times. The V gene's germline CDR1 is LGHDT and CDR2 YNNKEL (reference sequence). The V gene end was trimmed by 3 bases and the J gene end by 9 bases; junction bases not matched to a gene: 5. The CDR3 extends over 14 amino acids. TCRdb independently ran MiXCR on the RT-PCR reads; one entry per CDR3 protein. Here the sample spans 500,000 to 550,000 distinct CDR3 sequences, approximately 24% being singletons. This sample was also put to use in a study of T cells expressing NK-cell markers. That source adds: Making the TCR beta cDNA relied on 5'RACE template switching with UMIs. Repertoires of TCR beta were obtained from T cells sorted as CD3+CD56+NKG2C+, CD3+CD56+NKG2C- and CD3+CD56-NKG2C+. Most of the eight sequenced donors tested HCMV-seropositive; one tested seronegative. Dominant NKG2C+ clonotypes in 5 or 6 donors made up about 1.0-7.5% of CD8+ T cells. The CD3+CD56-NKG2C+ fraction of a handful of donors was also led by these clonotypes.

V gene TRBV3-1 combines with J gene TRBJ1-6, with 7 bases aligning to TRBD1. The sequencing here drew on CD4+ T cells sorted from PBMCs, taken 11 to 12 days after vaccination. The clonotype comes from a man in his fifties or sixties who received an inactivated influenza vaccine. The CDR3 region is CASSQTGSGSPLHF. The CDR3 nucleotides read TGTGCCAGCAGCCAGACAGGGTCCGGTTCACCCCTCCACTTT. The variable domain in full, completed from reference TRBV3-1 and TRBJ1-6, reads DTAVSQTPKYLVTQMGNDKSIKCEQNLGHDTMYWYKQDSKKFLKIMFSYNNKELIINETVPNRFSPKSPDKAHLNLHINSLELGDSAVYFCASSQTGSGSPLHFGNGTRLTVT.